The 18 T cell receptor beta chains below come from one sample, sequenced in a study of CD8 T cells in ankylosing spondylitis. TCRdb independently ran MiXCR on the 5' RACE reads; one entry per CDR3 protein. The repertoire holds under 550,000 distinct CDR3 sequences, with roughly 26% as singletons. Study-wide findings and caveats: In ankylosing spondylitis blood, a motif of roughly 8 highly homologous TCR beta variants appeared characteristic.

No cognate antigen is known for these TCRs. The specimen sequenced was blood, either unsorted or a sorted T cell fraction (not recorded which). Receptors originate from a male donor with ankylosing spondylitis.

This clonotype came up many times. V usage is TRBV18 and J usage is TRBJ2-1; 8 positions match TRBD2. Germline loops: CDR1 KGHSH, CDR2 LQKENI. Trimming at V came to 4 bases and at J to 9 bases, leaving 8 bases not matched to a gene. CDR3 length: 14 residues. The CDR3 sequence: CASSLAGPGVEQFF. For the CDR3, the DNA is TGTGCCAGCTCACTAGCGGGGCCAGGGGTTGAGCAGTTCTTC.

Only a few counts were recorded for this clonotype. The V call is TRBV5-1, the J call TRBJ2-1; no definite D call. V was shortened by 4 bases and J by 0 bases, with 11 bases between the two germline ends. Germline CDR1 reads SGHRS; CDR2 reads YFSETQ. This CDR3 comprises 15 residues. CDR3 nucleotides: TGCGCCAGCAGCAGCACAGACGACTCCTACAATGAGCAGTTCTTC. This encodes CASSSTDDSYNEQFF.

The chain couples TRBV11-1 to TRBJ2-7; the D call may be TRBD1 or TRBD2 (7 bases each). V lost 1 base to trimming and J lost 3 bases, with 25 bases between them. This CDR3 has 19 amino acids. The germline V gene has CDR1 SGHAT and CDR2 FQDESV (reference sequence). The CDR3 sequence is CASSLEGGTALLMIYEQYF. The CDR3 DNA reads TGTGCCAGCAGCTTAGAGGGAGGGACAGCCCTCCTCATGATCTACGAGCAGTACTTC.

This clonotype occurred once. V usage is TRBV20-1 and J usage is TRBJ2-1; a possible D gene is TRBD2 (6 bases). The length of the CDR3 is 15 residues. V was cut by 5 bases and J by 0 bases, with 14 bases left in between. The germline V gene encodes CDR1 DFQATT and CDR2 SNEGSKA (reference sequence). The CDR3 DNA sequence: TGCAGTGCTCACCCACGGGGGAACTCCTACAATGAGCAGTTCTTC. Protein: CSAHPRGNSYNEQFF.

This chain connects TRBV3-1 to TRBJ2-7, with 8 nucleotides matching TRBD1. The CDR3 has 16 amino acids. Germline assignment: CDR1 LGHDT and CDR2 YNNKEL (reference sequence). J was trimmed by 7 bases and V by 5 bases; bases with no gene match: 16. The CDR3 is CASSASRDRGRGEQYF. In nucleotides, the CDR3 is TGTGCCAGCAGCGCAAGCCGAGACAGGGGACGTGGGGAGCAGTACTTC.

This clonotype occurred a few times. The rearrangement links TRBV2 to TRBJ1-6; a weak D match, TRBD1 (5 bases). From germline, CDR1 is SNHLY and CDR2 FYNNEI. V was cut by 4 bases and J by 14 bases, with 12 bases left in between. The CDR3 totals 12 residues. CDR3: CASSGSRETLHF. The CDR3 DNA reads TGTGCCAGCAGTGGCTCCAGGGAAACCCTCCACTTT. The entire variable domain, with the rest obtained from reference TRBV2 and TRBJ1-6, is as follows: EPEVTQTPSHQVTQMGQEVILRCVPISNHLYFYWYRQILGQKVEFLVSFYNNEISEKSEIFDDQFSVERPDGSNFTLKIRSTKLEDSAMYFCASSGSRETLHFGNGTRLTVT.

The genes are TRBV12-3 or TRBV12-4 and TRBJ1-1, with D possibly matching TRBD1 (6 bases). The CDR3 sequence is 15 residues long. V lost 1 base to trimming and J lost 5 bases, with 14 bases between them. CDR3 in amino acids: CASSLGRQGRTEAFF. CDR3 nucleotide sequence: TGTGCCAGCAGTTTAGGGCGGCAGGGGCGAACTGAAGCTTTCTTT.

This chain joins TRBV5-1 and TRBJ2-1; 9 bases align to TRBD2. This CDR3 spans 16 amino acids. Germline CDR1 SGHRS, CDR2 YFSETQ. V gave up 4 bases and J gave up 9 bases; unmatched junction bases: 14. CDR3 sequence (DNA): TGCGCCAGCAGCCCCCGGGGTAGCGGGAGAAACGGTGAGCAGTTCTTC. Its translation is CASSPRGSGRNGEQFF.

This clonotype was counted a few times. The chain carries TRBV29-1 and TRBJ2-5, with no clear D. This CDR3 is 12 amino acids long. V gave up 3 bases and J gave up 1 base, with 6 bases separating them. Germline V lookup: CDR1 SQVTM, CDR2 ANQGSEA. The DNA for the CDR3 is TGCAGCGTTGATTACAGCCAAGAGACCCAGTACTTC. Protein: CSVDYSQETQYF.

The gene calls are TRBV24-1 and TRBJ2-5; 9 bases line up with TRBD1. Germline-derived CDR1 and CDR2 are KGHDR and SFDVKD. V was clipped by 4 bases and J by 5 bases; unmatched bases: 7. The CDR3 consists of 15 residues. The CDR3 coding sequence is TGTGCCACCAGTGACGGGGGACAGGGCAGCGAGACCCAGTACTTC. It is translated as CATSDGGQGSETQYF.

The rearrangement uses TRBV5-8 and TRBJ1-2; 7 bases are shared with TRBD1. Germline-derived CDR1 and CDR2 are SGHTS and YDEGEE. The CDR3 extends over 15 amino acids. The J segment lost 0 bases and the V segment lost 4 bases, leaving 6 bases of the junction unmatched. CDR3 sequence reads: CASSTGQLANYGYTF. The DNA of the CDR3 is TGTGCCAGCAGCACGGGACAGCTCGCTAACTATGGCTACACCTTC.

This clonotype was detected a few times. This chain connects TRBV29-1 to TRBJ1-1; possibly TRBD1 for D (5 bases). CDR3 length: 13 amino acids. V was trimmed by 2 bases and J by 11 bases, leaving 18 bases between them. Germline V gene lookup returns CDR1 SQVTM and CDR2 ANQGSEA. The CDR3 nucleotides are TGCAGCGTTGAAAGGGGCCCCAGTCCCGGGGCTTTCTTT. Translation gives CSVERGPSPGAFF. The full variable domain, in which reference TRBV29-1 and TRBJ1-1 provide the parts outside the CDR3, is SAVISQKPSRDICQRGTSLTIQCQVDSQVTMMFWYRQQPGQSLTLIATANQGSEATYESGFVIDKFPISRPNLTFSTLTVSNMSPEDSSIYLCSVERGPSPGAFFGQGTRLTVV.

The sample holds a few counts of this clonotype. The rearrangement joins TRBV29-1 to TRBJ2-5; weak D call: TRBD2 (5 bases). The V and J ends lost 1 base and 2 bases respectively, with 20 bases between them. The CDR3 covers 17 residues. The V gene's germline CDR1 is SQVTM and CDR2 ANQGSEA. The CDR3 sequence: CSVEGTPLTHGQETQYF. The CDR3 DNA reads TGCAGCGTTGAAGGGACTCCATTGACCCACGGGCAAGAGACCCAGTACTTC. Combining the CDR3 with reference TRBV29-1 and TRBJ2-5 gives the whole variable domain SAVISQKPSRDICQRGTSLTIQCQVDSQVTMMFWYRQQPGQSLTLIATANQGSEATYESGFVIDKFPISRPNLTFSTLTVSNMSPEDSSIYLCSVEGTPLTHGQETQYFGPGTRLLVL.

J is TRBJ2-7 and V is TRBV29-1; D is perhaps TRBD2 (5 bases). In germline, CDR1 is SQVTM, CDR2 ANQGSEA. The CDR3 has 13 residues. V lost 3 bases, J lost 3 bases, and 12 bases lay in between. The CDR3 loop is CSVEEVSGYEQYF. The CDR3 nucleotides are TGCAGCGTTGAGGAGGTCAGTGGCTACGAGCAGTACTTC.

This clonotype has at least ten counts. The rearrangement uses TRBV7-9 and TRBJ1-4; D call uncertain. The ends were cut back, 6 bases at V and 8 bases at J, with 13 bases in the middle. The germline CDR1 and CDR2 sequences are SEHNR and FQNEAQ (reference sequence). The CDR3 contains 13 residues. CDR3: CASSRGRSEKLFF. In DNA, the CDR3 is TGTGCCAGCAGTCGAGGCCGGAGCGAAAAACTGTTTTTT.

The sample holds a few counts of this clonotype. The chain carries TRBV7-8 and TRBJ2-3; D gene uncertain. V dropped 2 bases and J dropped 1 base, with 7 bases sitting between them. The CDR3 sequence is 14 residues long. Germline V CDR1 and CDR2: SGHVS, FQNEAQ. CDR3 in amino acids: CASSLWQGTDTQYF. The CDR3 region has the DNA TGTGCCAGCAGCTTATGGCAGGGCACAGATACGCAGTATTTT.

The chain has TRBV7-9 and TRBJ2-7; D remains ambiguous. Germline CDR1 and CDR2: SEHNR and FQNEAQ (reference sequence). The CDR3 extends over 13 amino acids. The germline V and J ends were trimmed by 3 bases and 4 bases, with 10 bases remaining between them. CDR3 residues: CASSFRREYEQYF. The CDR3 bases are TGTGCCAGCAGCTTTAGAAGGGAATACGAGCAGTACTTC. Supplemented by reference TRBV7-9 and TRBJ2-7, the full variable domain reads DTGVSQNPRHKITKRGQNVTFRCDPISEHNRLYWYRQTLGQGPEFLTYFQNEAQLEKSRLLSDRFSAERPKGSFSTLEIQRTEQGDSAMYLCASSFRREYEQYFGPGTRLTVT.

The rearrangement links TRBV3-1 to TRBJ2-1, with 8 nucleotides matching TRBD2. The V segment lost 1 base and the J segment 9 bases; nucleotides outside the gene matches: 8. The CDR3 is made up of 15 amino acids. The germline V gene has CDR1 LGHDT and CDR2 YNNKEL (reference sequence). This chain's CDR3 is CASSQVLAAWSEQFF. CDR3 DNA: TGTGCCAGCAGCCAAGTACTAGCGGCCTGGAGTGAGCAGTTCTTC.